The 32 T cell receptor beta chains listed next were all sequenced from one sample in a study of T cell repertoires in cytomegalovirus infection. TCRdb processed the reads anew with MiXCR; each CDR3 protein has one entry. The data contain about 740,000 distinct CDR3 sequences, about 40% of them singletons. Sequenced sample: PBMCs. Receptors originate from a human donor in good health (CMV status not recorded). Some clones in this sample may be carry-over from other donors' samples.

This rearrangement joins TRBV28 to TRBJ1-1; 11 nucleotides align to TRBD1. After removal of 6 bases from V and 5 bases from J, the junction contained 14 bases not matched to a gene. The CDR3 has 17 amino acids. Germline V gives CDR1 MDHEN, CDR2 SYDVKM. The CDR3 protein is CASSSPFPGQGGTEAFF. As DNA, the CDR3 is TGTGCCAGCAGCTCCCCCTTTCCGGGACAGGGGGGGACTGAAGCTTTCTTT.

The chain is built from TRBV7-2 and TRBJ2-4, with 7 bases that match TRBD2. CDR1 is SGHTA, CDR2 FQGNSA, per germline. After removal of 3 bases from V and 3 bases from J, the junction contained 8 bases not matched to a gene. This CDR3 spans 16 amino acids. The CDR3 DNA reads TGTGCCAGCAGCTTTACTAGCGTTGAGGGCAAAAACATTCAGTACTTC. Its protein is CASSFTSVEGKNIQYF.

The chain employs TRBV20-1 and TRBJ1-1; D may be TRBD1 (5 bases). This CDR3 spans 13 amino acids. CDR1 is DFQATT and CDR2 is SNEGSKA in the germline V gene (reference sequence). The V and J ends lost 4 bases and 1 base respectively, with 10 bases between them. The CDR3 DNA follows: TGCAGTGCTATCCAGGGATGGAACACTGAAGCTTTCTTT. This translates into CSAIQGWNTEAFF.

This clonotype was seen a few times. The V and J genes are TRBV2 and TRBJ2-1, with 13 bases aligning to TRBD2. The CDR3 has 16 amino acids. CDR1 and CDR2 (germline): SNHLY, FYNNEI. Trimming removed 6 bases from V and 3 bases from J; junction bases left unmatched: 5. CDR3 sequence reads: CASRALAGGGYNEQFF. In DNA, the CDR3 is TGTGCCAGCAGGGCACTAGCGGGAGGGGGCTACAATGAGCAGTTCTTC.

The rearrangement joins TRBV5-1 to TRBJ1-1, with D possibly matching TRBD1 (5 bases). Trimming removed 2 bases from V and 0 bases from J, with 17 bases in between. The CDR3 loop spans 17 amino acids. Germline assignment: CDR1 SGHRS and CDR2 YFSETQ. The CDR3 spells CASSLGAFGAMNTEAFF. As DNA, the CDR3 is TGCGCCAGCAGCTTAGGGGCATTCGGGGCCATGAACACTGAAGCTTTCTTT.

This clonotype was recorded a few times. The chain is built from TRBV10-3 and TRBJ1-5; unclear D gene. In germline, CDR1 is ENHRY, CDR2 SYGVKD. V was trimmed by 0 bases and J by 9 bases, leaving 9 bases between them. CDR3 length: 13 residues. The CDR3 sequence is CAISESGGWPQHF. CDR3 nucleotide sequence: TGTGCCATCAGTGAGTCGGGCGGTTGGCCCCAGCATTTT.

This chain uses TRBV7-9 with TRBJ2-2; 9 nucleotides agree with TRBD1. The CDR3 sequence is 18 residues long. V was clipped by 5 bases and J by 1 base; unmatched bases: 11. In germline, CDR1 is SEHNR, CDR2 FQNEAQ (reference sequence). CDR3 DNA: TGTGCCAGCAGCCCTCCAGATCCGGGACAGGGGAACACCGGGGAGCTGTTTTTT. Translation: CASSPPDPGQGNTGELFF.

The chain is built from TRBV28 and TRBJ2-7; 7 bases line up with TRBD2. Trimming removed 6 bases from V and 6 bases from J; junction bases left unmatched: 11. The CDR3 contains 14 residues. Germline V gene data show CDR1 as MDHEN and CDR2 as SYDVKM. The CDR3 region is CASSPWASSGEQYF. The CDR3 nucleotides read TGTGCCAGCAGCCCCTGGGCCTCTAGCGGCGAGCAGTACTTC. The full variable domain, its missing parts supplied by reference TRBV28 and TRBJ2-7, is DVKVTQSSRYLVKRTGEKVFLECVQDMDHENMFWYRQDPGLGLRLIYFSYDVKMKEKGDIPEGYSVSREKKERFSLILESASTNQTSMYLCASSPWASSGEQYFGPGTRLTVT.

The V and J genes are TRBV7-6 and TRBJ2-7; D is ambiguous. This CDR3 has 16 amino acids. Germline V gene lookup returns CDR1 SGHVS and CDR2 FNYEAQ. V was cut by 2 bases and J by 3 bases, with 17 bases left in between. The CDR3 sequence is CASSLRPLPSHYEQYF. CDR3 DNA: TGTGCCAGCAGCTTACGGCCGTTACCCAGCCACTACGAGCAGTACTTC. Full variable domain (outside the CDR3, taken from reference TRBV7-6 and TRBJ2-7): GAGVSQSPRYKVTKRGQDVALRCDPISGHVSLYWYRQALGQGPEFLTYFNYEAQQDKSGLPNDRFSAERPEGSISTLTIQRTEQRDSAMYRCASSLRPLPSHYEQYFGPGTRLTVT.

This clonotype has only a few counts. This chain uses TRBV2 with TRBJ1-1; D is unresolved. Trimming stripped 10 bases from V and 8 bases from J, with 20 bases between. Germline CDR1 is SNHLY and CDR2 is FYNNEI. The CDR3 runs 13 residues. CDR3 nucleotide sequence: TGTGCCACCAGAGAGTTGGAAATTGAAGAAGCTTTCTTT. It codes for CATRELEIEEAFF.

V and J are TRBV7-9 and TRBJ2-5, with 10 bases fitting TRBD1. CDR3 length: 15 residues. CDR1 is SEHNR, CDR2 FQNEAQ, per germline (reference sequence). After removal of 3 bases from V and 4 bases from J, the junction contained 5 bases not matched to a gene. The CDR3 here is CASSFGTGVSETQYF. The DNA for the CDR3 is TGTGCCAGCAGCTTCGGGACAGGGGTTTCAGAGACCCAGTACTTC.

Turning to this clonotype: The conserved phenylalanine or tryptophan normally closing the CDR3 is absent here, so this likely arose from a read error. The J gene is TRBJ2-5, the V gene TRBV28; 8 nucleotides agree with TRBD1. The germline V gene has CDR1 MDHEN and CDR2 SYDVKM. The CDR3 totals 16 residues. The junction had 13 bases not matched to a gene; V was cut back by 5 bases and J by 5 bases. In DNA, the CDR3 is TGTGCCAGCAGTGGCCCGCGACAGGGGTCGGGGGAGACCCAGTACTTA. It encodes CASSGPRQGSGETQYL.

This clonotype turned up a few times. This chain connects TRBV29-1 to TRBJ2-1; 11 bases match TRBD2. V lost 5 bases to trimming and J lost 6 bases; unmatched junction nucleotides: 6. Germline values: CDR1 SQVTM, CDR2 ANQGSEA. The CDR3 is 14 amino acids. This chain's CDR3 is CSVIAGGPTNEQFF. DNA of the CDR3: TGCAGCGTTATAGCGGGGGGGCCCACCAATGAGCAGTTCTTC.

The chain carries TRBV7-3 and TRBJ2-6, with D tentatively TRBD1 or TRBD2 (5 bases each). Germline V gene sequence: CDR1 SGHTA, CDR2 FQGTGA. Trimming cost V 5 bases and J 8 bases, with 22 bases left between them. The CDR3 length is 17 residues. The CDR3 spells CASSAVRRGCCSNVLTF. CDR3 DNA sequence: TGTGCCAGCAGCGCCGTTCGTCGGGGCTGTTGTTCCAACGTCCTGACTTTC.

This clonotype came up many times. The CDR3 loop reads CASRPRLAGVVRRGTDTQYF. Written as DNA, the CDR3 is TGTGCCAGCAGACCTCGACTAGCGGGAGTGGTTCGTAGAGGCACAGATACGCAGTATTTT. The chain uses TRBV7-2 and TRBJ2-3; 12 bases fit TRBD2. CDR1 and CDR2 from the germline V gene are SGHTA and FQGNSA. The CDR3 has 20 residues. The V segment lost 6 bases and the J segment 1 base; nucleotides outside the gene matches: 17. The whole variable domain, remainder taken from reference TRBV7-2 and TRBJ2-3, is GAGVSQSPSNKVTEKGKDVELRCDPISGHTALYWYRQSLGQGLEFLIYFQGNSAPDKSGLPSDRFSAERTGGSVSTLTIQRTQQEDSAVYLCASRPRLAGVVRRGTDTQYFGPGTRLTVL.

This chain joins TRBV5-6 and TRBJ2-3; tentative D call: TRBD2 (6 bases). The V gene's germline CDR1 is SGHDT and CDR2 YYEEEE. The CDR3 totals 15 residues. V lost 0 bases, J lost 5 bases, and 13 bases lay in between. The CDR3 here is CASSLAGRRGDTQYF. CDR3 nucleotides: TGTGCCAGCAGCTTGGCGGGCAGGAGGGGAGATACGCAGTATTTT.

The rearrangement links TRBV12-3 or TRBV12-4 to TRBJ2-1; maybe TRBD2 (6 bases). V lost 3 bases to trimming and J lost 5 bases, with 11 bases between them. The CDR3 runs to 14 residues. CDR3 amino acids: CASSLSSANNEQFF. The CDR3 nucleotides are TGTGCCAGCAGTTTGTCTAGCGCCAACAATGAGCAGTTCTTC.

The genes are TRBV24-1 and TRBJ1-1; tentatively, D is TRBD1 (6 bases). The V and J ends lost 7 bases and 11 bases respectively, with 13 bases between them. Per the germline V gene, CDR1 is KGHDR and CDR2 is SFDVKD. This CDR3 is 11 amino acids long. CDR3 region: CATSLQGRAFF. CDR3 in DNA: TGTGCCACCAGCTTACAGGGCAGGGCTTTCTTT.

The sample holds a few counts of this clonotype. The chain employs TRBV12-3 or TRBV12-4 and TRBJ2-2; no clear D gene. CDR3 length: 15 residues. Trimming removed 5 bases from V and 2 bases from J, with 12 bases in between. CDR3 sequence reads: CASSRGTVNTGELFF. The DNA of the CDR3 is TGTGCCAGCAGTCGTGGCACGGTCAACACCGGGGAGCTGTTTTTT.

This chain's CDR3 is CSARPLRAAGQETQYF. The CDR3 DNA reads TGCAGTGCTAGGCCCCTCAGGGCGGCGGGCCAAGAGACCCAGTACTTC. This chain uses TRBV20-1 with TRBJ2-5; D could derive from TRBD1 or TRBD2 (5 bases each). Germline V CDR1 and CDR2: DFQATT, SNEGSKA (reference sequence). The CDR3 covers 16 residues. Trimming left V 3 bases short and J 1 base short, with 18 bases between.

J is TRBJ1-4 and V is TRBV28; a weak D match, TRBD1 (6 bases). The germline V gene encodes CDR1 MDHEN and CDR2 SYDVKM. CDR3 length: 18 residues. The V end was cut by 6 bases, the J end by 8 bases, with 28 bases between. The CDR3 protein is CASRARWTAGAHIEKLFF. The CDR3 DNA reads TGTGCCAGCAGAGCGAGGTGGACAGCGGGGGCCCATATAGAAAAACTGTTTTTT.

This chain links TRBV12-3 or TRBV12-4 with TRBJ2-1; 8 positions agree with TRBD1. The CDR3 is 15 residues long. V gave up 5 bases and J gave up 9 bases; unmatched junction bases: 12. As DNA, the CDR3 is TGTGCCAGCAGTCCCGGGACAGGATCGTGGGGTGAGCAGTTCTTC. This translates into CASSPGTGSWGEQFF.

Only a few counts were recorded for this clonotype. This sequence joins TRBV19 and TRBJ2-2; D not certain. The length of the CDR3 is 14 residues. Trimming pared 3 bases from V and 1 base from J, leaving 6 bases between. Germline V gives CDR1 LNHDA, CDR2 SQIVND (reference sequence). The chain's CDR3 is CASSIGLNTGELFF. The CDR3 nucleotides read TGTGCCAGTAGTATCGGTTTGAACACCGGGGAGCTGTTTTTT.

The rearrangement links TRBV2 to TRBJ2-7; possible D gene TRBD1, 6 bases. With 6 bases removed from V and 3 bases from J, the gap between germline ends came to 12 bases. The CDR3 is 13 residues long. Germline V lookup: CDR1 SNHLY, CDR2 FYNNEI. CDR3 sequence: CASRWTDLYEQYF. Written as DNA, the CDR3 is TGTGCCAGCAGATGGACAGACCTCTACGAGCAGTACTTC.

This clonotype was found once. A read error is possible here, since a much larger clone lies one base away. The chain uses TRBV7-8 and TRBJ1-5; D ambiguous. Trimming removed 5 bases from V and 4 bases from J, with 15 bases in between. The CDR3 consists of 15 residues. From germline, CDR1 is SGHVS and CDR2 FQNEAQ. The chain's CDR3 is CASSPQTRVNQPQHF. The CDR3 nucleotides are TGTGCCAGCAGCCCCCAAACGCGGGTAAATCAGCCCCAGCATTTT.

The rearrangement links TRBV6-5 to TRBJ1-1; TRBD1 matches at 9 bases. The junction had 9 bases not matched to a gene; V was cut back by 6 bases and J by 10 bases. The CDR3 loop spans 13 amino acids. The V gene's germline CDR1 is MNHEY and CDR2 SVGAGI. CDR3 coding DNA: TGTGCCAGCAGCTTCAGACAGGGGGATGCAGCTTTCTTT. This translates into CASSFRQGDAAFF.

The chain has TRBV28 and TRBJ2-2; 8 bases fit TRBD2. The CDR3 extends over 16 amino acids. Losses at the gene ends were 3 bases for V and 5 bases for J; bases not matched to a gene: 8. Germline V gives CDR1 MDHEN, CDR2 SYDVKM. In DNA, the CDR3 is TGTGCCAGCAGTTTTGGGCTCGGGGGGGCAACCGGGGAGCTGTTTTTT. It specifies CASSFGLGGATGELFF.

J is TRBJ1-4 and V is TRBV7-9; D might be TRBD1 (6 bases). The V gene's germline CDR1 is SEHNR and CDR2 FQNEAQ (reference sequence). The CDR3 sequence is 14 residues long. Trimming cost V 5 bases and J 8 bases, with 15 bases left between them. The CDR3 DNA reads TGTGCCAGCAGCCCCGGGGGCGGGCCAGAAAAACTGTTTTTT. The encoded protein is CASSPGGGPEKLFF.

Only a few counts were recorded for this clonotype. V gene TRBV3-1 combines with J gene TRBJ2-7; 8 bases align to TRBD1. With 1 base clipped from V and 3 bases from J, the junction kept 2 bases outside the gene matches. This CDR3 region has 14 residues. The germline gives CDR1 LGHDT, CDR2 YNNKEL (reference sequence). CDR3 amino acids: CASSQATGDYEQYF. In nucleotides, the CDR3 is TGTGCCAGCAGCCAAGCGACAGGGGACTACGAGCAGTACTTC.

This clonotype was seen more than once but under ten times. The rearrangement joins TRBV12-3 or TRBV12-4 to TRBJ2-1; no clear D. This CDR3 spans 12 amino acids. The ends were cut back, 2 bases at V and 9 bases at J, with 8 bases in the middle. CDR3 sequence (DNA): TGTGCCAGCAGTTTACAAGGAGTTGAGCAGTTCTTC. It specifies CASSLQGVEQFF.

In regard to this clonotype: This CDR3 fails to terminate in the conserved phenylalanine or tryptophan, so it likely reflects a read error. The chain recombines TRBV28 with TRBJ1-5; D is perhaps TRBD1 (5 bases). Germline CDR1 and CDR2: MDHEN and SYDVKM. V was trimmed by 6 bases and J by 0 bases, leaving 6 bases between them. The CDR3 covers 13 residues. Here the CDR3 DNA reads TGTGCCAGCAGCAGGGATAGCAATCAGCCCCAGCATTTG. Its protein is CASSRDSNQPQHL.

In this sample, this clonotype turned up many times. The rearrangement uses TRBV7-2 and TRBJ2-5; perhaps D is TRBD1 or TRBD2 (5 bases each). Between the trimmed V and J ends, which lost 8 bases and 2 bases, there was a span of 12 bases. Germline loops: CDR1 SGHTA, CDR2 FQGNSA. The CDR3 contains 13 residues. The CDR3 nucleotides are TGTGCCAGCCCTGGGGGTGGACAAGAGACCCAGTACTTC. It codes for CASPGGGQETQYF. Filled out from reference TRBV7-2 and TRBJ2-5, the complete variable domain reads GAGVSQSPSNKVTEKGKDVELRCDPISGHTALYWYRQSLGQGLEFLIYFQGNSAPDKSGLPSDRFSAERTGGSVSTLTIQRTQQEDSAVYLCASPGGGQETQYFGPGTRLLVL.